This T cell receptor (beta chain) stems from a study of shared clonotypes between healthy human individuals (dated by TCRdb to 2018 to 2020). At the level of the whole study: A few men and two women, aged 18 to 49 years, made up the cohort. For each donor, three plates each were used for CD4 naive and CD4 memory, two plates were used for CD8 naive, and one plate was used for CD8 memory. Blood TCR repertoires of 5 or 6 healthy adults were deeply sequenced to estimate repertoire size and the extent of clonotype sharing between individuals. Different laboratories and diverse techniques were used to prepare libraries and sequence TCR repertoires, to increase sequencing depth and limit assay-specific biases. Leukapheresis yielded between about 0.8 and 8.9 billion PBMCs per donor. Study-wide conclusions, independent of this receptor: Compared with non-shared clonotypes, the clonotypes found in all four sorted-subset donors had higher generation probabilities. Only blood was sampled, and tissue TCR repertoires likely differ from those in blood. Pairwise subsampling led to the expectation that sequencing depth would affect the degree of clonotype sharing among donors. When a handful of donors were compared, the shared fraction of clonotypes was 5% to 6.5% for naive CD4, around 3.6% for naive CD8, about 2.5% for memory CD4, and less than 0.45% for memory CD8. Because the study included a small number of donors, the genetic and exposure-history diversity represented was limited. Naive subsets generally had larger estimated clonotype richness than memory subsets did. Rarefaction of sorted-subset datasets indicated incomplete sequencing despite the large sequencing depth.

Trimmed from V: 3 bases; trimmed from J: 8 bases; junction bases lacking a gene match: 16. From the germline V gene, CDR1 is SGDLS and CDR2 is YYNGEE. From cysteine to phenylalanine, the CDR3 is 16 amino acids long. Only the CDR3 DNA stays, 48 bases, in frame from base 1. The count of this clone is one. Its cognate antigen has yet to be identified. No base quality values were provided; no much bigger clone lies one nucleotide off. Using the deep immunoSEQ assay, multiplex PCR amplified TCR CDR3 regions from genomic DNA. For each cell subset, the extracted genomic DNA was distributed evenly across all wells of several immunoSEQ 96-well plates, and each plate served as one replicate. For sorted subsets, roughly 190 ng of genomic DNA, equivalent to 25,000 to 35,000 T cell genomes, went into each replicate PCR. The purified libraries were quantified using a Qubit 3.0 fluorometer, sized with a Bioanalyzer 2100, and then quantified again using the KAPA Library Quantification kit. Every immunoSEQ 96-well plate was sequenced on a separate single-read 150-cycle Illumina NextSeq 550 flow cell. Per the source publication's procedure: Because the immunoSEQ output held only junctional sequences and lacked quality scores, the filtering could not match the filtering applied to full-length reads. To assign V/J genes and CDR3, sequences were annotated against IMGT germline references using PyIR, a Python wrapper for IgBLAST v1.9. Reads with weak V/J assignments (E-value above 1e-6), missing CDR3, stop codons, out-of-frame junctions, or ambiguous translated residues were removed. A V3J clonotype was defined by an identical inferred V gene, J gene, and CDR3 amino acid sequence. Percentage overlap between repertoires was calculated by dividing the number of shared unique clonotypes by the size of the smaller repertoire. Richness of each repertoire was evaluated using RTK rarefaction, the Chao1 estimator, and Recon v2.1 estimates of unobserved clonotypes. For all TCRbeta clonotypes obtained by the gDNA method from several donors, generation probabilities were computed with OLGA. What TCRdb holds here is the immuneACCESS table cut down to in-frame rearrangements. Part of the clones is not present; checked against another copy, under half of the missing clones reflect an unresolved V gene, and the others are unexplained. V, J and clone size derive from that table, while D and trimming were established from the DNA sequence. This sample lists some 2 million clones; about 94% were detected once. Together, the top ten hold 1.1% of the sample.

CD8 naive samples were obtained by positive selection for CCR7 among CD45RO-negative cells, yielding a CD45RA+CCR7+ population from which TemRA cells were excluded. The donors were healthy, HIV-negative adults with no recently reported acute infections or vaccinations. All donors were Caucasian adults living in Nashville, Tennessee, USA. Blood was obtained by leukapheresis, after which PBMCs were separated by Ficoll-Histopaque density gradient centrifugation and cryopreserved in liquid nitrogen vapor phase. Purity and quantity of every magnetically sorted T cell population were checked by analytical flow cytometry. Genomic DNA was isolated from every sorted fraction and measured by UV absorbance on a Nanodrop 2000c.

The TCR sequence derives from a man aged 18 to 30 in good health. The chain employs TRBV9 and TRBJ1-2; 7 bases in the middle match TRBD1. The sample was naive CD8+ T cells sorted from blood. The cell subset or site label, as the study defines it: CD45RA+CCR7+. The DNA is as follows: TGTGCCAGCAGCGCCGACCCGACAGGGATCTACGGCGGCTACACCTTC. The translation is CASSADPTGIYGGYTF.